Presented here are 20 T cell receptor beta chains from one specimen sequenced in a study of blood T cell repertoires in COVID-19. Sequenced by immunoSEQ multiplex PCR; TCRdb stores in-frame clones only, minus some. The repertoire holds about 260,000 clones, with 88% as singletons. The sample taken for sequencing was PBMCs or T cells enriched from blood (not recorded which). The receptor set was obtained from a woman aged 50 to 65 who had recovered from COVID-19.

The CDR3 region has the DNA TGTGCCAGCAGTTACAGGCAGGGCTACTATGGCTACACCTTC. Translated: CASSYRQGYYGYTF. The genes are TRBV6-5 and TRBJ1-2, with D maybe TRBD1 (5 bases). The CDR3 is 14 residues long. Between the trimmed V and J ends, which lost 2 bases and 3 bases, there was a span of 10 bases. CDR1 is MNHEY and CDR2 is SVGAGI in the germline V gene.

The genes are TRBV2 and TRBJ1-1; the match to TRBD1 covers 8 bases. Germline trimming cut 5 bases from V and 0 bases from J; bases unmatched to any gene: 5. Germline lookup yields CDR1 SNHLY and CDR2 FYNNEI. The CDR3 is 15 residues long. CDR3 protein: CASSPRQGLNTEAFF. The CDR3 DNA is TGTGCCAGCAGTCCCAGACAGGGGTTGAACACTGAAGCTTTCTTT.

The chain uses TRBV3-1 (or the pseudogene TRBV3-2) and TRBJ2-5, with 9 bases matching TRBD2. Per germline, CDR1 LGHDT and CDR2 YNNKEL (reference sequence). The CDR3 runs 15 residues. Germline trimming cut 4 bases from V and 3 bases from J; bases unmatched to any gene: 6. CDR3: CASSPAGGIEETQYF. The DNA of the CDR3 is TGTGCCAGCAGCCCGGCGGGAGGGATTGAAGAGACCCAGTACTTC.

The chain recombines TRBV6-5 with TRBJ1-1, with 8 bases fitting TRBD1. Germline loops: CDR1 MNHEY, CDR2 SVGAGI. The CDR3 extends over 13 amino acids. J lost 1 base, V lost 10 bases, and 5 bases had no gene match. The CDR3 region is CATATGGNTEAFF. CDR3 DNA sequence: TGTGCCACCGCCACAGGGGGGAACACTGAAGCTTTCTTT.

The chain employs TRBV6-5 and TRBJ1-4, with 8 bases lining up with TRBD1. Germline-derived CDR1 and CDR2 are MNHEY and SVGAGI. The CDR3 extends over 15 amino acids. V dropped 7 bases and J dropped 2; count of bases not matched to a gene: 6. CDR3 amino acids: CASNGQGNTNEKLFF. CDR3 in DNA: TGTGCCAGCAATGGACAGGGCAATACTAATGAAAAACTGTTTTTT.

This clone appeared a few times. This chain links TRBV6-5 with TRBJ1-5, with 9 bases that match TRBD1. Germline CDR1 MNHEY, CDR2 SVGAGI. V shed 6 bases, J shed 2 bases, and the junction held 2 bases outside the gene matches. The CDR3 is 14 amino acids. The CDR3 region is CASSRDRGNQPQHF. CDR3 coding DNA: TGTGCCAGCAGCCGGGACAGGGGCAATCAGCCCCAGCATTTT.

This chain uses TRBV5-6 with TRBJ2-7, with D tentatively TRBD1 (5 bases). This CDR3 has 15 residues. Trimming removed 4 bases at V and 0 bases at J, with 14 bases between. The germline CDR1 and CDR2 sequences are SGHDT and YYEEEE. CDR3: CASSPQGTLSYEQYF. CDR3 DNA sequence: TGTGCCAGCAGCCCTCAGGGAACCCTCTCCTACGAGCAGTACTTC. The entire variable domain, with the rest obtained from reference TRBV5-6 and TRBJ2-7, is as follows: DAGVTQSPTHLIKTRGQQVTLRCSPKSGHDTVSWYQQALGQGPQFIFQYYEEEERQRGNFPDRFSGHQFPNYSSELNVNALLLGDSALYLCASSPQGTLSYEQYFGPGTRLTVT.

The rearrangement joins TRBV28 to TRBJ1-5, with 10 bases aligning to TRBD1. Germline V gives CDR1 MDHEN, CDR2 SYDVKM. The CDR3 consists of 16 residues. The V gene end was trimmed by 7 bases and the J gene end by 3 bases; junction bases not matched to a gene: 9. CDR3 DNA sequence: TGTGCCAGCATTGGGACAGGGGAAGGATTCAATCAGCCCCAGCATTTT. It translates to CASIGTGEGFNQPQHF.

CDR3 coding DNA: TGCAGCGTTGAGGTTATGGGGCAGCTCCTCGAGCAGTACTTC. It yields the protein CSVEVMGQLLEQYF. V usage is TRBV29-1 and J usage is TRBJ2-7; the D gene is possibly TRBD1 (5 bases). The CDR3 is made up of 14 amino acids. Germline-derived CDR1 and CDR2 are SQVTM and ANQGSEA. V was shortened by 3 bases and J by 6 bases, with 18 bases between the two germline ends.

The chain recombines TRBV4-3 with TRBJ1-1; D remains ambiguous. V was cut by 3 bases and J by 1 base, with 6 bases left in between. CDR1 is LGHNA, CDR2 YSLEER, per germline. CDR3 length: 13 residues. This CDR3 reads CASSQETNTEAFF. For the CDR3, the DNA is TGCGCCAGCAGCCAGGAGACGAACACTGAAGCTTTCTTT.

This chain connects TRBV24-1 to TRBJ2-5; 10 positions match TRBD1. Trimming took 8 bases from V and 4 from J; bases not matched to a gene: 15. CDR3 size: 17 residues. Germline V gene data show CDR1 as KGHDR and CDR2 as SFDVKD. For the CDR3, the DNA is TGTGCCACCAAGTGCCCCCTCGACAGGGGGCTGAGAGAGACCCAGTACTTC. Translation gives CATKCPLDRGLRETQYF.

The chain has TRBV7-2 and TRBJ2-7; TRBD2 aligns across 9 bases. Germline CDR1 reads SGHTA; CDR2 reads FQGNSA. The CDR3 totals 15 residues. The ends lost 1 base at V and 3 bases at J; junction bases unmatched: 4. The CDR3 DNA follows: TGTGCCAGCAGCTTAGGGCTAGCGGGGATCTACGAGCAGTACTTC. Translated: CASSLGLAGIYEQYF.

This clone was detected only once. The chain links TRBV7-6 to TRBJ2-1; possible D gene TRBD1, 6 bases. Germline V CDR1 and CDR2: SGHVS, FNYEAQ. Trimming removed 2 bases from V and 4 bases from J, with 9 bases in between. The CDR3 consists of 14 residues. The CDR3 DNA follows: TGTGCCAGCAGCTTAAGTGGACAGTACAATGAGCAGTTCTTC. Translating it yields CASSLSGQYNEQFF.

The chain carries TRBV6-5 and TRBJ2-5, with 9 bases identical to TRBD2. Germline V CDR1 and CDR2: MNHEY, SVGAGI. J was trimmed by 6 bases and V by 8 bases; bases with no gene match: 13. The CDR3 is made up of 15 amino acids. The CDR3 DNA reads TGTGCCAGCTCAACAGTAGCGGGAGTTATTAAGACCCAGTACTTC. Translation gives CASSTVAGVIKTQYF.

The chain joins TRBV7-9 to TRBJ1-2, with D unresolved. V lost 4 bases and J 6 bases, leaving 15 bases between the germline ends. There are 14 residues in the CDR3. The germline V gene has CDR1 SEHNR and CDR2 FQNEAQ (reference sequence). The CDR3 DNA reads TGTGCCAGCAGCTATACTAGGCAGCAAGATGGCTACACCTTC. The encoded protein is CASSYTRQQDGYTF.

The V call is TRBV2, the J call TRBJ1-1, with 8 bases matching TRBD1. The junction had 2 bases not matched to a gene; V was cut back by 4 bases and J by 1 base. Germline CDR1 and CDR2: SNHLY and FYNNEI. The CDR3 totals 14 residues. CDR3 in DNA: TGTGCCAGCAGTGGACAGGGGTGGAACACTGAAGCTTTCTTT. The encoded protein is CASSGQGWNTEAFF.

The V gene is TRBV20-1, the J gene TRBJ1-1; D is ambiguous. Trimming pared 5 bases from V and 4 bases from J, leaving 8 bases between. This CDR3 is 11 amino acids long. Germline CDR1 is DFQATT and CDR2 is SNEGSKA (reference sequence). The CDR3 region is CSARTVTEAFF. CDR3 in DNA: TGCAGTGCTCGAACTGTCACTGAAGCTTTCTTT.

Here the CDR3 reads CASSQERGEKLFF. Here the CDR3 DNA reads TGTGCCAGCAGCCAAGAACGGGGAGAAAAACTGTTTTTT. This chain links TRBV3-1 (or the pseudogene TRBV3-2) with TRBJ1-4, with no clear D. Per the germline V gene, CDR1 is LGHDT and CDR2 is YNNKEL (reference sequence). The CDR3 consists of 13 residues. V gave up 0 bases and J gave up 8 bases, with 7 bases separating them.

V usage is TRBV2 and J usage is TRBJ2-1; TRBD1 matches 10 bases. The CDR3 totals 14 residues. CDR1 and CDR2 (germline): SNHLY, FYNNEI. Trimming cost V 6 bases and J 6 bases; bases outside gene matches: 5. CDR3 nucleotides: TGTGCCAGCAGACGACAGGGGGCCACCAATGAGCAGTTCTTC. Amino acid sequence: CASRRQGATNEQFF.

The gene calls are TRBV5-1 and TRBJ2-1; TRBD2 matches at 14 bases. CDR1 and CDR2 (germline): SGHRS, YFSETQ. The CDR3 spans 15 residues. After removal of 3 bases from V and 6 bases from J, the junction contained 2 bases not matched to a gene. CDR3 sequence (DNA): TGCGCCAGCAGCTGGACTAGCGGGAGGACCAATGAGCAGTTCTTC. Its translation: CASSWTSGRTNEQFF.